This entry is about one TCR beta chain. Its antigen has not been determined. Per-base qualities were not stored, and no clone one base away is much larger. Whole blood was collected in K2EDTA tubes by collaborating institutions according to the institutions' own protocols. Collaborator samples were shipped for TCRbeta analysis as frozen whole blood, isolated PBMCs, or DNA extracted from either sample type. This sample was taken from a study of blood T cell repertoires in COVID-19 (dated by TCRdb to the early 2020s). Regarding the study in general: Samples covering the acute and convalescent phases of COVID-19 were provided by collaborators in the United States, Italy and Spain. The prospective study material was composed of cDNA or gDNA derived from T cells, B-cell-depleted T cells, or PBMCs. Subjects who had been exposed to COVID-19, were actively infected with it, or had recovered from it provided the deeply sampled blood TCRbeta repertoires that made up the dataset. The repertoires were made available in a free public database intended to serve as a resource for research on the immune response to SARS-CoV-2. The samples were drawn from two sources: the first 160 participants of the ongoing ImmuneRACE study, and 1,000 to 1,500 subjects contributed by 6 global collaborators. The sample metadata nearly always contained a de-identified subject ID, COVID-19 status, age in years and sex. Where available, HLA class I and class II types were taken from metadata supplied by the sample provider and were not determined by assay-based typing. Findings and caveats that apply to the study as a whole: The quantity of clinical and demographic metadata differed by source and by participant and was supplied without curation.

From the germline V gene, CDR1 is MNHEY and CDR2 is SVGAGI. From its cysteine to its phenylalanine, the CDR3 spans 14 amino acids. Only CDR3 DNA remains: 42 bases, in frame from the first base. V is pruned by 4 bases and J by 7 bases, leaving 6 bases of the junction without a gene match. TCRbeta CDR3 regions were amplified from genomic DNA using the immunoSEQ Assay, a bias-controlled multiplex PCR. The study's processing was this. Within the assay, amplification of reference gene primers was used to estimate how many nucleated cells each sample contained. To quantify the absolute abundance of each unique TCRbeta CDR3 rearrangement, sequence reads were collapsed and filtered. For each sample, productive Simpson clonality was calculated as the square root of Simpson's diversity index over productive rearrangements. Not all clones reach the TCRdb copy of this immuneACCESS table, which keeps in-frame sequences only. Checked studies attribute under half of the gap to unresolved V genes and leave the rest unexplained. V and J calls and clone size are given by that table; D and trimming were obtained from the DNA. The sample includes roughly 53,000 clones, with over 75% observed a single time. Clones ranked in the top ten supply just under 8.5% of the sample.

This TCR derives from a woman aged 40 to 49 with active COVID-19. The V and J genes are TRBV6-5 and TRBJ2-1; TRBD1 agrees with 8 junctional bases. Sequenced sample: peripheral blood. In nucleotides, the sequence is TGTGCCAGCAGTTCAGACAGGGGTTCGAATGAGCAGTTCTTC. Its translation is CASSSDRGSNEQFF.